This T cell receptor beta chain was profiled in a study of blood T cell repertoires in COVID-19. Looking at the study overall: Acute and convalescent COVID-19 specimens originated in the United States, Italy and Spain. The cDNA or gDNA used as material had been derived from T cells, B-cell-depleted T cells, or PBMCs.

The CDR3 runs to 16 residues. V shed 2 bases and J shed 4 bases, with 17 bases lying between them. In germline, CDR1 is MNHEY, CDR2 SVGEGT. As processed by the authors: Amplification with reference gene primers provided the estimates of nucleated cell counts. TCRdb's table, derived via immunoSEQ multiplex PCR, lists solely in-frame clones and lacks some. That table gives V, J and clone size, and the DNA gave D and trimming. This repertoire shows roughly 320,000 clones, about 88% found once; its top ten account for over 1%. The rearrangement joins TRBV6-2 or TRBV6-3 to TRBJ2-5; maybe TRBD2 (7 bases). The sequenced material came from peripheral blood. The sequence was collected from a man aged 70 or older with acute or convalescent COVID-19. The CDR3 spells CASSYLPAGAGETQYF. Here the CDR3 DNA reads TGTGCCAGCAGTTACCTACCCGCGGGGGCAGGAGAGACCCAGTACTTC.